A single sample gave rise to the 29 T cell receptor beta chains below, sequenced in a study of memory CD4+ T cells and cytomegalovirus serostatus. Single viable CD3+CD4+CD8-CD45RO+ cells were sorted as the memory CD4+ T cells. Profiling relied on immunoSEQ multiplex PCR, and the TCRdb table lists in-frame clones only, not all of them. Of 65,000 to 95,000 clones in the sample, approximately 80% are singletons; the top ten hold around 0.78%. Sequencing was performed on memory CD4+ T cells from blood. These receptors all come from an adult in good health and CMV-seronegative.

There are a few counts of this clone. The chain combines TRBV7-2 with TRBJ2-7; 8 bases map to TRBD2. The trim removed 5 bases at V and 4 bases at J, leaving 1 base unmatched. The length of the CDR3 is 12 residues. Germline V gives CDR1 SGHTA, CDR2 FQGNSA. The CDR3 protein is CASSGGGYEQYF. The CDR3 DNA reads TGTGCCAGCAGCGGCGGGGGGTACGAGCAGTACTTC.

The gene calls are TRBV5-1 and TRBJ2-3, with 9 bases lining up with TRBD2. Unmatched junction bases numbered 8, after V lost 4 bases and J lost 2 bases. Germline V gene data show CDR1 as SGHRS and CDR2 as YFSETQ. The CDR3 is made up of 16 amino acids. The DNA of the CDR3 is TGCGCCAGCAGCCGAGAGCGGGGGGCCTCCACAGATACGCAGTATTTT. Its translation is CASSRERGASTDTQYF.

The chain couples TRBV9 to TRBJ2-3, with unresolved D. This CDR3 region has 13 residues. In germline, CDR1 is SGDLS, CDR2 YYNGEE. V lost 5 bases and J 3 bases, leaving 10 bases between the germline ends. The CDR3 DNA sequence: TGTGCCAGCAGGGACGGACCTACAGATACGCAGTATTTT. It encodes CASRDGPTDTQYF.

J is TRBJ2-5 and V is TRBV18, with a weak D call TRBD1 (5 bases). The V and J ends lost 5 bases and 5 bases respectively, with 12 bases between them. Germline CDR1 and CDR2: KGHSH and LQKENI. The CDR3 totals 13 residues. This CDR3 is CASSKDGAETQYF. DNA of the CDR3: TGTGCCAGCTCAAAGGATGGGGCGGAGACCCAGTACTTC.

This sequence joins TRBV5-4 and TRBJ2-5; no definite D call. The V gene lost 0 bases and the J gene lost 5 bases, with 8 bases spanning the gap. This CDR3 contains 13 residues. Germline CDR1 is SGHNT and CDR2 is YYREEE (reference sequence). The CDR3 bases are TGTGCCAGCAGCTTGGAAGGGCGCGAGACCCAGTACTTC. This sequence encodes CASSLEGRETQYF.

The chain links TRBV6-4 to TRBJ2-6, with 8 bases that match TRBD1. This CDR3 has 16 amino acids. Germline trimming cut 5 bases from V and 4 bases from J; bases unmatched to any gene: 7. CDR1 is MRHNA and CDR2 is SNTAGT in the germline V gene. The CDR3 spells CASSPDRAVGANVLTF. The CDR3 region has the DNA TGTGCCAGCAGTCCGGACAGGGCGGTAGGGGCCAACGTCCTGACTTTC.

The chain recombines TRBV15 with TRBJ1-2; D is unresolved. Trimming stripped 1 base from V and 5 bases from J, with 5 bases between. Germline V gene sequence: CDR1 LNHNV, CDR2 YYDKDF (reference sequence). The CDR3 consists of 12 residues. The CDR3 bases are TGTGCCACCAGCAGAGGAGGGTATGGCTACACCTTC. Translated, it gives CATSRGGYGYTF.

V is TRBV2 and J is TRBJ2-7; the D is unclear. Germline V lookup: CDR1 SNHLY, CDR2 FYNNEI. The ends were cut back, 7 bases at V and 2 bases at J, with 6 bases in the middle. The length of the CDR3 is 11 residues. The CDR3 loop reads CASNRAYEQYF. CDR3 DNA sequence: TGTGCCAGCAATCGGGCCTACGAGCAGTACTTC.

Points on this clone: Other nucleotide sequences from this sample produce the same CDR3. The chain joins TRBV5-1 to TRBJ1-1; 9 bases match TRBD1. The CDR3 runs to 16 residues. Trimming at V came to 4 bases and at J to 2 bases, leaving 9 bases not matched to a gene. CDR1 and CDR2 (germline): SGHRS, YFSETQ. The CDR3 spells CASSRGQGSLNTEAFF. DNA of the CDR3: TGCGCCAGCAGCCGAGGACAGGGGTCCCTTAACACTGAAGCTTTCTTT.

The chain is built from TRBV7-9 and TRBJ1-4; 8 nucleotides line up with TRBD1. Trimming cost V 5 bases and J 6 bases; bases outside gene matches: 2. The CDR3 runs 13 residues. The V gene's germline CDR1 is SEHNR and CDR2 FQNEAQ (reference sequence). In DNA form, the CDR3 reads TGTGCCAGCAGCACGGGACAGGATGAAAAACTGTTTTTT. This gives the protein CASSTGQDEKLFF.

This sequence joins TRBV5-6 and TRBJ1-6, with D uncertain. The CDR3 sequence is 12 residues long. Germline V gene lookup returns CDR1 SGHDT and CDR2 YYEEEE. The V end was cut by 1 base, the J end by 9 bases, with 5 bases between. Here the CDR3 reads CASSLLSSPLHF. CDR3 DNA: TGTGCCAGCAGCTTGTTGTCTTCACCCCTCCACTTT. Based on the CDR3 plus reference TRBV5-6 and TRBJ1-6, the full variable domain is DAGVTQSPTHLIKTRGQQVTLRCSPKSGHDTVSWYQQALGQGPQFIFQYYEEEERQRGNFPDRFSGHQFPNYSSELNVNALLLGDSALYLCASSLLSSPLHFGNGTRLTVT.

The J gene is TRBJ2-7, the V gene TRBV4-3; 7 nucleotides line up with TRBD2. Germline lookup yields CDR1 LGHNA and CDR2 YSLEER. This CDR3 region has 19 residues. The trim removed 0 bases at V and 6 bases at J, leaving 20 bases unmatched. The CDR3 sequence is CASSQDVIIAGHIRGEQYF. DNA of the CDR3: TGCGCCAGCAGCCAAGATGTCATTATAGCGGGCCACATTCGGGGCGAGCAGTACTTC.

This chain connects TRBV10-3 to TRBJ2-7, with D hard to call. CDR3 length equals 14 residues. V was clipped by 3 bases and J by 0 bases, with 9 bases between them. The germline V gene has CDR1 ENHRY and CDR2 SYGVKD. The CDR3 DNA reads TGTGCCATCAGTGAACAGACCAACTCCTACGAGCAGTACTTC. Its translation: CAISEQTNSYEQYF.

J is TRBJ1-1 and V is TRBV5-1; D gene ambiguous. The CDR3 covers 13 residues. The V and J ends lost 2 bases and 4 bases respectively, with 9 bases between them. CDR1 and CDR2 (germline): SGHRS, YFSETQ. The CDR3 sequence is CASSFRVGTEAFF. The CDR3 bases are TGCGCCAGCAGCTTCCGGGTGGGCACTGAAGCTTTCTTT.

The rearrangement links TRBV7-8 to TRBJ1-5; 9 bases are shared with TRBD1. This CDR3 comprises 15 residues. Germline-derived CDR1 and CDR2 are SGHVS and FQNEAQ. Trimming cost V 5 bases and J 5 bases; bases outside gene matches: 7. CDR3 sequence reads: CASSRPGQGYQPQHF. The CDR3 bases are TGTGCCAGCAGCCGCCCCGGACAGGGGTATCAGCCCCAGCATTTT.

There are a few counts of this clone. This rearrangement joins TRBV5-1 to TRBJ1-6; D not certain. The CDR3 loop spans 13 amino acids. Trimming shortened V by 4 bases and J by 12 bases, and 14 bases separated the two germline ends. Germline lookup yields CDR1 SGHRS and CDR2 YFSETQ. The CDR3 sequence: CASSLSVREPLHF. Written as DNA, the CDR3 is TGCGCCAGCAGCCTATCGGTCAGAGAACCCCTCCACTTT.

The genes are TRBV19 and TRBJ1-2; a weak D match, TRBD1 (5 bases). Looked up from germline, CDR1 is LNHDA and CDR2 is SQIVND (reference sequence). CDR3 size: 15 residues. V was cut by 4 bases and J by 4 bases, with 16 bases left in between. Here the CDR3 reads CASSNPRGDLYGYTF. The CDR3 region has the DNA TGTGCCAGTAGTAACCCCCGCGGGGACCTCTATGGCTACACCTTC.

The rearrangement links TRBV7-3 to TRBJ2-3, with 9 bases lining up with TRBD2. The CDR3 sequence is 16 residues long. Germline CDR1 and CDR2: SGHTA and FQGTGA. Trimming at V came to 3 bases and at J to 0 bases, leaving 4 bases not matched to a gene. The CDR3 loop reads CASSFGTSPSTDTQYF. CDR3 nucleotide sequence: TGTGCCAGCAGCTTTGGGACTAGCCCTAGCACAGATACGCAGTATTTT.

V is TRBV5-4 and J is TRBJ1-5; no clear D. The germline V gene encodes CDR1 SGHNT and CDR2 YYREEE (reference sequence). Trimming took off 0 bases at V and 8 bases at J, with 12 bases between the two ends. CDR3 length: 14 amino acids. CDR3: CASSLGVDSEPQHF. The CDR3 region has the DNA TGTGCCAGCAGCTTGGGGGTGGATAGCGAGCCCCAGCATTTT.

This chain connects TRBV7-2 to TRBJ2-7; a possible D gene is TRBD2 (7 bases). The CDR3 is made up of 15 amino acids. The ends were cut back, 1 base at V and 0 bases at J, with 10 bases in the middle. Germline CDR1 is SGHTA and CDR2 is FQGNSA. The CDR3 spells CASSLVGGGSYEQYF. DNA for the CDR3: TGTGCCAGCAGCTTAGTAGGGGGGGGCTCCTACGAGCAGTACTTC.

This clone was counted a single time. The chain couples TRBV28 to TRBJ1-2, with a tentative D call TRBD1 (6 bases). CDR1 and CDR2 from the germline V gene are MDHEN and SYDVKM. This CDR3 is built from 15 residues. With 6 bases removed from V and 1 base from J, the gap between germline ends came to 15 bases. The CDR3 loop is CASSPPGTYNYGYTF. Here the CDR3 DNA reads TGTGCCAGCAGCCCCCCGGGGACATATAACTATGGCTACACCTTC.

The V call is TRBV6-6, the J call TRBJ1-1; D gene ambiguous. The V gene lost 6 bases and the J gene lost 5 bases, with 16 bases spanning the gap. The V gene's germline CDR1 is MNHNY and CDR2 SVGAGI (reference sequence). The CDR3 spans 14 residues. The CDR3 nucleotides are TGTGCCAGCAGGCCCCATTTTGGGGATACTGAAGCTTTCTTT. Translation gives CASRPHFGDTEAFF.

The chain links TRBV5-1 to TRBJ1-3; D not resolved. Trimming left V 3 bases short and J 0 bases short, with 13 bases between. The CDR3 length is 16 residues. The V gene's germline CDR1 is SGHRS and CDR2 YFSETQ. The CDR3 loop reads CASSSSVGSSGNTIYF. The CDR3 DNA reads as TGCGCCAGCAGCTCCTCCGTGGGATCCTCTGGAAACACCATATATTTT.

The CDR3 loop is CASSMMASYNEQFF. CDR3 sequence (DNA): TGTGCCAGTAGTATGATGGCTAGCTACAATGAGCAGTTCTTC. This chain connects TRBV19 to TRBJ2-1; D not resolved. The CDR3 is 14 amino acids. Germline V gives CDR1 LNHDA, CDR2 SQIVND (reference sequence). V gave up 3 bases and J gave up 3 bases, with 9 bases separating them. The full variable domain, with the rest looked up from reference TRBV19 and TRBJ2-1, is DGGITQSPKYLFRKEGQNVTLSCEQNLNHDAMYWYRQDPGQGLRLIYYSQIVNDFQKGDIAEGYSVSREKKESFPLTVTSAQKNPTAFYLCASSMMASYNEQFFGPGTRLTVL.

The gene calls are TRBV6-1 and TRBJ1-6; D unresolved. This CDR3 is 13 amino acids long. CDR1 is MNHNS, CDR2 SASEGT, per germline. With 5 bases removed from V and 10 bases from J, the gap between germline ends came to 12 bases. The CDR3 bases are TGTGCCAGCAGTCGAGCGGTAGAATCACCCCTCCACTTT. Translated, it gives CASSRAVESPLHF.

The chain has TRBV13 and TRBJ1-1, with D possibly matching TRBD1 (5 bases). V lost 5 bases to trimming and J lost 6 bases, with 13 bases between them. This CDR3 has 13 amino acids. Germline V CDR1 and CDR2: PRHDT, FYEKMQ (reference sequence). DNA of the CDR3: TGTGCCAGCAGCCCCCGTGGGGGTTCTGAAGCTTTCTTT. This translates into CASSPRGGSEAFF.

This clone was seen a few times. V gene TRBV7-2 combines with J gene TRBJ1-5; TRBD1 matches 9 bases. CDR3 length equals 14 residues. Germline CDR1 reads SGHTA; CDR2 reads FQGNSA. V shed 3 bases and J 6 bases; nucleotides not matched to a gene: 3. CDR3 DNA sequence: TGTGCCAGCAGCTTGGGGACAGGGTTTCAGCCCCAGCATTTT. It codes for CASSLGTGFQPQHF.

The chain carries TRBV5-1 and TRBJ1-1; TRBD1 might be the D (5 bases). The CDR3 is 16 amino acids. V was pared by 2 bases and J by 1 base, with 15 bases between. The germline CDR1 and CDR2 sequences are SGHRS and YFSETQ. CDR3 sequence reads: CASSLGGTAGNTEAFF. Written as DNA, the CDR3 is TGCGCCAGCAGCTTAGGAGGGACGGCAGGGAACACTGAAGCTTTCTTT. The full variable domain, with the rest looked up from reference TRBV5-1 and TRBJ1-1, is KAGVTQTPRYLIKTRGQQVTLSCSPISGHRSVSWYQQTPGQGLQFLFEYFSETQRNKGNFPGRFSGRQFSNSRSEMNVSTLELGDSALYLCASSLGGTAGNTEAFFGQGTRLTVV.

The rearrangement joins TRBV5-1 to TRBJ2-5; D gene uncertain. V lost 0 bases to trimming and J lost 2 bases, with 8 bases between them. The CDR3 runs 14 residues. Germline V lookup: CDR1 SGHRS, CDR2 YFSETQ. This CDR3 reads CASSLGHLQETQYF. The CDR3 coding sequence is TGCGCCAGCAGCTTGGGACACCTACAAGAGACCCAGTACTTC.